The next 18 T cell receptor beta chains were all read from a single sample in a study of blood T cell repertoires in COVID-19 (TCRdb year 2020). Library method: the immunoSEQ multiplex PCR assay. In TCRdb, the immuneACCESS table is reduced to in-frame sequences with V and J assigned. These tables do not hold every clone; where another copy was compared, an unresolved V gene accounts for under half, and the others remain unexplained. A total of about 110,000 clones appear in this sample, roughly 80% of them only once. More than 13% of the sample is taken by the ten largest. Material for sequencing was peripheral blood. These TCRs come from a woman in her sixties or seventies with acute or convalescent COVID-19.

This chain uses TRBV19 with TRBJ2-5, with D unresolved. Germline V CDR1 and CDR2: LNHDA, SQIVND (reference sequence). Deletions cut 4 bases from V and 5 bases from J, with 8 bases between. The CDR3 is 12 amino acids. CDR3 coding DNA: TGTGCCAGTAGTACGGCGGAGGAGACCCAGTACTTC. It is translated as CASSTAEETQYF.

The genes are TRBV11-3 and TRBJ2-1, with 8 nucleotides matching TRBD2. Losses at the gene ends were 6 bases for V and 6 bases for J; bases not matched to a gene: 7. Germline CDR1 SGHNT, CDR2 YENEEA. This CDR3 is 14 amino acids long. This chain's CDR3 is CASSGEAGANEQFF. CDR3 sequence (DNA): TGTGCCAGCAGTGGAGAAGCGGGAGCCAATGAGCAGTTCTTC. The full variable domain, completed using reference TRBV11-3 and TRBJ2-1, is EAGVVQSPRYKIIEKKQPVAFWCNPISGHNTLYWYLQNLGQGPELLIRYENEEAVDDSQLPKDRFSAERLKGVDSTLKIQPAELGDSAVYLCASSGEAGANEQFFGPGTRLTVL.

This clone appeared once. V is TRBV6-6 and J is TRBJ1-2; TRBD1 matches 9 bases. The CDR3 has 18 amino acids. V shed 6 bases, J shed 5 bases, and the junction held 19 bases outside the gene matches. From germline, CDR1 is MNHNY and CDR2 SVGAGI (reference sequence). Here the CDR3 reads CASRRERDREKWGYGYTF. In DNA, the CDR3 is TGTGCCAGCAGACGAGAACGGGACAGGGAGAAGTGGGGTTATGGCTACACCTTC.

CDR3 DNA: TGTGCCAGCAGTTCGCAGAGGAATGAGCAGTTCTTC. Translated, it gives CASSSQRNEQFF. The chain uses TRBV11-2 and TRBJ2-1, with unresolved D. Germline CDR1 and CDR2: SGHAT and FQNNGV. The CDR3 covers 12 residues. V was trimmed by 6 bases and J by 7 bases, leaving 10 bases between them.

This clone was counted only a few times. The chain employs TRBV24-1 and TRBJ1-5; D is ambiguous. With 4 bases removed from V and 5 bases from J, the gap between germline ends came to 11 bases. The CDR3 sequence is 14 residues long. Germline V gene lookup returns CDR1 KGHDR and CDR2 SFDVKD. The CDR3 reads CATSEARTDQPQHF. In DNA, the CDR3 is TGTGCCACCAGTGAAGCCAGAACAGATCAGCCCCAGCATTTT.

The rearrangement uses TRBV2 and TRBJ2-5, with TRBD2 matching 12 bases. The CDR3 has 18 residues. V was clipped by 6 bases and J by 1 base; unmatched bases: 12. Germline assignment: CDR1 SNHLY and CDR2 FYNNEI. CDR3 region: CASSTRGLAGGFQETQYF. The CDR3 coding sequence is TGTGCCAGCAGCACCAGGGGGCTAGCGGGAGGGTTCCAAGAGACCCAGTACTTC. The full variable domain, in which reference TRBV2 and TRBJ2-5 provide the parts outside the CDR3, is EPEVTQTPSHQVTQMGQEVILRCVPISNHLYFYWYRQILGQKVEFLVSFYNNEISEKSEIFDDQFSVERPDGSNFTLKIRSTKLEDSAMYFCASSTRGLAGGFQETQYFGPGTRLLVL.

The CDR3 sequence: CASRDSRQGNSGNTIYF. The CDR3 DNA sequence: TGTGCCAGCAGGGACTCAAGACAGGGCAACTCTGGAAACACCATATATTTT. The gene calls are TRBV27 and TRBJ1-3; TRBD1 aligns across 7 bases. This CDR3 contains 17 residues. V lost 6 bases to trimming and J lost 0 bases; unmatched junction nucleotides: 11. Germline V gene sequence: CDR1 MNHEY, CDR2 SMNVEV (reference sequence).

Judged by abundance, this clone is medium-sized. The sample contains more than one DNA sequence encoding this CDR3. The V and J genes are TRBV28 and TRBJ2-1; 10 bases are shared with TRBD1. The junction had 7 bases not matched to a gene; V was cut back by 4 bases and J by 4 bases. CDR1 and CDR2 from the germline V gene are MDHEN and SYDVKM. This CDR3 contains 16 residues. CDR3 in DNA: TGTGCCAGCAGTTCTACCGGGACAGGGGTATACAATGAGCAGTTCTTC. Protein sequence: CASSSTGTGVYNEQFF.

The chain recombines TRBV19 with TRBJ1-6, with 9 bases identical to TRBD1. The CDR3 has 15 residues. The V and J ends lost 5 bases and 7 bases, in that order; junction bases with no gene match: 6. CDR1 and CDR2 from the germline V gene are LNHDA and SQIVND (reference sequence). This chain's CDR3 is CASSVTQGANSPLHF. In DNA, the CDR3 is TGTGCCAGTAGTGTAACACAGGGGGCCAATTCACCCCTCCACTTT.

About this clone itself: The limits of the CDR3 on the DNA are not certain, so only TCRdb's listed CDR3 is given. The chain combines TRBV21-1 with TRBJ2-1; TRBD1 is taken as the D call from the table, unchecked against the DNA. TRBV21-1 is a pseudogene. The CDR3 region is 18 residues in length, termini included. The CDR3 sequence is CASSMGSVGQGAYNEQFF.

The DNA of the CDR3 is TGTGCCAGCTCACCCACTAGCGGGGGAGCCGGGGAGCTGTTTTTT. Encoded protein: CASSPTSGGAGELFF. This sequence joins TRBV18 and TRBJ2-2; 11 bases are shared with TRBD2. The CDR3 is made up of 15 amino acids. From germline, CDR1 is KGHSH and CDR2 LQKENI. V shed 3 bases, J shed 6 bases, and the junction held 3 bases outside the gene matches.

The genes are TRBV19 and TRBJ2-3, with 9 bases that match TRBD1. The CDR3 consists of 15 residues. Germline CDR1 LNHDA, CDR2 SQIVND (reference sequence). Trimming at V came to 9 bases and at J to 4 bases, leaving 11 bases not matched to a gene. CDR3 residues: CASSGGQGRADTQYF. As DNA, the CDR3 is TGTGCCAGCTCAGGGGGACAGGGAAGGGCAGATACGCAGTATTTT.

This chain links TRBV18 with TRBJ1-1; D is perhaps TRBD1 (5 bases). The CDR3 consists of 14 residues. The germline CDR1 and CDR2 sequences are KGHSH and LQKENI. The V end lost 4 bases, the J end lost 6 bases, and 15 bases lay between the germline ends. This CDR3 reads CASSRIRTPAEAFF. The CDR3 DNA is TGTGCCAGCTCACGCATCCGGACACCTGCTGAAGCTTTCTTT.

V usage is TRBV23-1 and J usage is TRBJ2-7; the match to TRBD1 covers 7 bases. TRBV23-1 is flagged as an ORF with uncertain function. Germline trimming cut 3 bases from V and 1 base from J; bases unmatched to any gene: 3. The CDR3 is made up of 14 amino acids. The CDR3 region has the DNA TGCGCCAGCAGTCATACGGGACAGTCCTACGAGCAGTACTTC. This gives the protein CASSHTGQSYEQYF.

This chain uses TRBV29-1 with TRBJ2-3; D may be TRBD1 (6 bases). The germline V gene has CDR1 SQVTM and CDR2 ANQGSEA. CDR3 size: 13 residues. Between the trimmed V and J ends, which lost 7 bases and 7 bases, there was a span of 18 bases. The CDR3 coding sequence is TGCAGCGCCGACACCAGACAGGCCAATACGCAGTATTTT. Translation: CSADTRQANTQYF.

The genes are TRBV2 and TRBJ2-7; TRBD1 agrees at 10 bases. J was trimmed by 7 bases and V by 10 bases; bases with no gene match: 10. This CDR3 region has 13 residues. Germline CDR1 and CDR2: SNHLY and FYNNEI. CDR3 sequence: CATTRDRGGEQYF. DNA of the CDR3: TGTGCCACTACCCGGGACAGGGGTGGTGAGCAGTACTTC.

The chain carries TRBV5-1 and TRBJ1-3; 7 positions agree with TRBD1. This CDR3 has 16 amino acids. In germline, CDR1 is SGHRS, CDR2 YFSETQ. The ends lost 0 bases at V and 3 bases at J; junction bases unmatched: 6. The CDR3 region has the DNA TGCGCCAGCAGCTTGGGGGTGACAGGGCTTGGAAACACCATATATTTT. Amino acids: CASSLGVTGLGNTIYF. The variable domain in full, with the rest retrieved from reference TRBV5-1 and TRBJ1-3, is KAGVTQTPRYLIKTRGQQVTLSCSPISGHRSVSWYQQTPGQGLQFLFEYFSETQRNKGNFPGRFSGRQFSNSRSEMNVSTLELGDSALYLCASSLGVTGLGNTIYFGEGSWLTVV.

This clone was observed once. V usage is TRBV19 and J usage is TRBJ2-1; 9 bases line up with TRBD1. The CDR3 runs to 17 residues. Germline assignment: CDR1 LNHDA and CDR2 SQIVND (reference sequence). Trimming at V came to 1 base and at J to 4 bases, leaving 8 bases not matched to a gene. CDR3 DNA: TGTGCCAGTAGTATAGGGGCGCCGGGACAGGGATACAATGAGCAGTTCTTC. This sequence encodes CASSIGAPGQGYNEQFF.